One sample yielded the 6 T cell receptor beta chains listed below, sequenced in a study of blood T cells in healthy people across ages. A second PCR, run for roughly 7 to 12 cycles, used a sample-barcoded 5' primer plus a J-beta primer mix. TCRdb reanalysed the 5' RACE reads using MiXCR and keeps one entry per CDR3 protein. The sample contains about 1.1 million distinct CDR3 sequences, approximately 38% of which appear only once. Specimen: blood. These receptors all stem from a young man in good health.

V gene TRBV4-3 combines with J gene TRBJ1-5, with no clear D. The CDR3 is 15 amino acids. Germline V CDR1 and CDR2: LGHNA, YSLEER. Trimming took 0 bases from V and 5 from J, leaving 11 bases between them. In DNA form, the CDR3 reads TGCGCCAGCAGCCAAGACAGAATGGGCGATCAGCCCCAGCATTTT. The encoded protein is CASSQDRMGDQPQHF.

The rearrangement links TRBV19 to TRBJ1-5, with 7 bases lining up with TRBD1. Germline CDR1 LNHDA, CDR2 SQIVND (reference sequence). CDR3 length equals 14 residues. J was trimmed by 4 bases and V by 6 bases; bases with no gene match: 6. In nucleotides, the CDR3 is TGTGCCAGTAGACCGACAGGGTGGAATCAGCCCCAGCATTTT. This encodes CASRPTGWNQPQHF.

CDR3 nucleotide sequence: TGTGCCAGCAGACCAGCTCCCAGCTCCTACAATGAGCAGTACTTC. Translated: CASRPAPSSYNEQYF. This chain joins TRBV6-1 and TRBJ2-7; no definite D call. Trimming pared 6 bases from V and 7 bases from J, leaving 22 bases between. Germline assignment: CDR1 MNHNS and CDR2 SASEGT. The CDR3 sequence is 15 residues long.

V and J are TRBV20-1 and TRBJ2-5; D remains ambiguous. Germline CDR1 reads DFQATT; CDR2 reads SNEGSKA (reference sequence). With 4 bases removed from V and 11 bases from J, the gap between germline ends came to 17 bases. CDR3 size: 12 residues. The DNA of the CDR3 is TGCAGTGCTACACGCGGCCAGAATGAGCAGTACTTC. Translating gives CSATRGQNEQYF.

V usage is TRBV2 and J usage is TRBJ1-2; tentative D call: TRBD1 (5 bases). Trimming pared 7 bases from V and 5 bases from J, leaving 14 bases between. The CDR3 sequence is 13 residues long. The germline CDR1 and CDR2 sequences are SNHLY and FYNNEI. Written as DNA, the CDR3 is TGTGCCAGCAATACGGACACCCAATATGGCTACACCTTC. Encoded protein: CASNTDTQYGYTF.

The V gene is TRBV7-6, the J gene TRBJ1-1; TRBD1 matches 9 bases. The CDR3 has 14 residues. Germline V gene data show CDR1 as SGHVS and CDR2 as FNYEAQ. The J segment lost 7 bases and the V segment lost 5 bases, leaving 8 bases of the junction unmatched. CDR3 nucleotide sequence: TGTGCCAGCAGCCCTGACAGGACAGGGGATGAAGCTTTCTTT. This translates into CASSPDRTGDEAFF.